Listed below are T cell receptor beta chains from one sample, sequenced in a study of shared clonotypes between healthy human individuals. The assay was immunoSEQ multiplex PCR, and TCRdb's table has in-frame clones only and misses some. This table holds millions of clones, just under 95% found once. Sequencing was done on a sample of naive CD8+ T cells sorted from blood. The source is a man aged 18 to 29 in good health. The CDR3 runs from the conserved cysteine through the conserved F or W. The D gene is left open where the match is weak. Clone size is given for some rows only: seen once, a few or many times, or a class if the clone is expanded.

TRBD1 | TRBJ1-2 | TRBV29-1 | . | CSVETGEGYGYTF | TGCAGCGTTGAGACAGGGGAGGGCTATGGCTACACCTTC
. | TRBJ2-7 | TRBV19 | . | CASSPGTGTYEQYF | TGTGCCAGTAGTCCCGGGACGGGCACCTACGAGCAGTACTTC
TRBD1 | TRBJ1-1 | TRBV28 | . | CASIIGQGNEAFF | TGTGCCAGCATCATCGGACAGGGTAATGAAGCTTTCTTT
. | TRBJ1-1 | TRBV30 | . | CAWSVPGIAFF | TGTGCCTGGAGTGTTCCCGGGATCGCTTTCTTT
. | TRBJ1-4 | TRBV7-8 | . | CASSRQGATNEKLFF | TGTGCCAGCAGTCGTCAGGGTGCAACTAATGAAAAACTGTTTTTT
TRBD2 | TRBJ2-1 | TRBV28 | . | CASSWSRGGIYNEQFF | TGTGCCAGCAGTTGGTCGCGGGGGGGGATTTATAATGAGCAGTTCTTC
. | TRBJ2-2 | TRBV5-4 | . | CASGPNTGELFF | TGTGCCAGCGGCCCGAACACCGGGGAGCTGTTTTTT
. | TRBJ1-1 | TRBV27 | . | CASSLIGALDTEAFF | TGTGCCAGCAGTTTGATAGGGGCGTTGGACACTGAAGCTTTCTTT
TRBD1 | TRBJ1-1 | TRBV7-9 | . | CASSPRTGPEAFF | TGTGCCAGCAGCCCTCGGACAGGGCCTGAAGCTTTCTTT
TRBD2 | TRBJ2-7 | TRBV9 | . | CASSGKVSGSTYEQYF | TGTGCCAGCAGCGGGAAGGTTAGCGGGTCAACCTACGAGCAGTACTTC
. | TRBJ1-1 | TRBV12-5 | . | CASGLAGRDEAFF | TGTGCTAGTGGTTTAGCAGGGAGAGATGAAGCTTTCTTT
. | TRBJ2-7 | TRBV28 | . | CASSLGGAAYEQYF | TGTGCCAGCAGCCTGGGGGGGGCGGCCTACGAGCAGTACTTC
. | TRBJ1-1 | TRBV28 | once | CASNTMNTEAFF | TGTGCCAGCAATACTATGAACACTGAAGCTTTCTTT
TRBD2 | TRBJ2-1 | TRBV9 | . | CASSLLAGEENEQFF | TGTGCCAGCAGCCTACTAGCGGGAGAAGAGAATGAGCAGTTCTTC
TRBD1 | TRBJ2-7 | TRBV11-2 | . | CASSTTAGGTGGTYEQYF | TGTGCCAGCAGCACTACGGCTGGGGGGACAGGCGGGACCTACGAGCAGTACTTC
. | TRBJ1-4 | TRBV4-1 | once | CASSHTATNEKLFF | TGCGCCAGCAGCCACACAGCAACTAATGAAAAACTGTTTTTT
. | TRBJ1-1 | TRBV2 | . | CASSGGAIVDTEAFF | TGTGCCAGCAGTGGGGGAGCTATTGTGGACACTGAAGCTTTCTTT
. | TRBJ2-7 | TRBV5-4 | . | CASSSGGYEQYF | TGTGCCAGCAGCAGTGGGGGGTACGAGCAGTACTTC
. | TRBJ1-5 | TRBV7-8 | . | CASSLGAAYSNQPQHF | TGTGCCAGCAGCTTAGGAGCGGCTTATAGCAATCAGCCCCAGCATTTT
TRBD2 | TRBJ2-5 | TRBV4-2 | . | CASSPAGGREETQYF | TGTGCCAGCAGCCCAGCGGGGGGGCGGGAAGAGACCCAGTACTTC
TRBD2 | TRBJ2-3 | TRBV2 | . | CASRRLGGTDTQYF | TGTGCCAGCAGGAGACTGGGGGGGACAGATACGCAGTATTTT
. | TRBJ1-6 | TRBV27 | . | CASSFGGSGSPLHF | TGTGCCAGCAGTTTTGGGGGATCCGGCTCACCCCTCCACTTT
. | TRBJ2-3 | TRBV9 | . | CASSVSPGLVLSSTDTQYF | TGTGCCAGCAGCGTAAGTCCAGGACTTGTGCTTTCTAGCACAGATACGCAGTATTTT
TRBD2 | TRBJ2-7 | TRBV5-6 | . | CASSSDLSGAEQYF | TGTGCCAGCAGCTCGGACCTGAGCGGGGCCGAGCAGTACTTC
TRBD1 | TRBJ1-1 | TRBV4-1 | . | CASSPGQGSTEAFF | TGCGCCAGCAGCCCCGGACAGGGCAGCACTGAAGCTTTCTTT
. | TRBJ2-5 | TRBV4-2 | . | CASSQAGETQYF | TGTGCCAGCAGCCAAGCAGGGGAGACCCAGTACTTC
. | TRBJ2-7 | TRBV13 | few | CASSLRDIAYEQYF | TGTGCCAGCAGCCTCCGGGACATTGCCTACGAGCAGTACTTC
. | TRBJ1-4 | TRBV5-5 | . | CASGLLEGANEKLFF | TGTGCCAGCGGACTATTGGAAGGGGCTAATGAAAAACTGTTTTTT
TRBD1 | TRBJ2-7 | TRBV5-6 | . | CAFSDRGDWEQYF | TGTGCCTTTTCCGACAGGGGTGATTGGGAGCAGTACTTC
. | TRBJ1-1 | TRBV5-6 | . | CASTLDPGFPEAFF | TGTGCCAGCACCTTGGATCCGGGGTTCCCTGAAGCTTTCTTT
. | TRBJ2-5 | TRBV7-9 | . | CASRHPSGETQYF | TGTGCCAGCCGACACCCAAGCGGGGAGACCCAGTACTTC
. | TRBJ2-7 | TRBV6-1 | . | CASSEGPRSSYEQYF | TGTGCCAGCAGTGAGGGACCGAGGAGCTCCTACGAGCAGTACTTC
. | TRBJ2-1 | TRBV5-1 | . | CASSFSTSYNEQFF | TGCGCCAGCAGTTTTTCTACCTCCTACAATGAGCAGTTCTTC
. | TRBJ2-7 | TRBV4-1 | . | CASSSRGEAPYEQYF | TGCGCCAGCAGCTCGAGGGGTGAGGCCCCTTACGAGCAGTACTTC
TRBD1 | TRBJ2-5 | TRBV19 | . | CASSTGGQETQYF | TGTGCCAGTAGTACAGGGGGTCAAGAGACCCAGTACTTC
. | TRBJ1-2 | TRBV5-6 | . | CASREGPGNYGYTF | TGTGCCAGCCGAGAGGGGCCAGGAAACTATGGCTACACCTTC
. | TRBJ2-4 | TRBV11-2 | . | CASSPGLAKNIQYF | TGTGCCAGCAGCCCGGGACTAGCCAAAAACATTCAGTACTTC